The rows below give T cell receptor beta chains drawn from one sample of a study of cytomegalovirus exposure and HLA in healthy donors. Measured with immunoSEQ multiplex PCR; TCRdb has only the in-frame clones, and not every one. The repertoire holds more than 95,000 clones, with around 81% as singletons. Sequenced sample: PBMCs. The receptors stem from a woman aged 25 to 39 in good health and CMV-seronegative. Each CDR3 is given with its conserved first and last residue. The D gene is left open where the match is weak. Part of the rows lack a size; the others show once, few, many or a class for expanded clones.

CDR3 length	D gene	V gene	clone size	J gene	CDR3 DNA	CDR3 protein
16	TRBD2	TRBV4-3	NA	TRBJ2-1	TGCGCCAGCAGCCAAGATGGAAGCGGGAGGAACAATGAGCAGTTCTTC	CASSQDGSGRNNEQFF
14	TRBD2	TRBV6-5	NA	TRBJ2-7	TGTGCCAGCAGGCCGGGGGGGCTAGCGGGAGAGCAGTACTTC	CASRPGGLAGEQYF
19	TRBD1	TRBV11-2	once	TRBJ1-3	TGTGCCAGCAGCTTAGTCGGTGGCAGGGGGACAATCTCTGGAAACACCATATATTTT	CASSLVGGRGTISGNTIYF
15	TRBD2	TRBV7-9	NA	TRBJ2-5	TGTGCCAGCAGCTTAGTGGCTAGCGGGCAAGAGACCCAGTACTTC	CASSLVASGQETQYF
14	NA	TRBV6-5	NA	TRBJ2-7	TGTGCCAGCAGTTACGGCCAGGGGGGCTACGAGCAGTACTTC	CASSYGQGGYEQYF
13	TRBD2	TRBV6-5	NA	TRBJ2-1	TGTGCCAGCAGTCGGGGACTAGCTAGTGAGCAGTTCTTC	CASSRGLASEQFF
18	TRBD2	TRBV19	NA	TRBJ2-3	TGTGCCAGTAGGCTGGGCAGACGAAGCGGGAGGAGCACAGATACGCAGTATTTT	CASRLGRRSGRSTDTQYF
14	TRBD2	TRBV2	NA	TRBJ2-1	TGTGCCAGCAGTGATGCGGGAGCGGCCTCCGAGCAGTTCTTC	CASSDAGAASEQFF
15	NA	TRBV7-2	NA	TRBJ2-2	TGTGCCAGCAGCCCCGGGACTCCTGGGGTCGGGGAGCTGTTTTTT	CASSPGTPGVGELFF
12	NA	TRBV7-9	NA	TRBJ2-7	TGTGCCAGCAGCTCCCTCGGAGGCGAGCAGTACTTC	CASSSLGGEQYF
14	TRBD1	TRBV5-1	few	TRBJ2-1	TGCGCCAGCAGCTCGGGACAGGAGTACAATGAGCAGTTCTTC	CASSSGQEYNEQFF
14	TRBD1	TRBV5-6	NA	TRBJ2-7	TGTGCCAGCAGCTTCGGGACAGGGGCCTACGAGCAGTACTTC	CASSFGTGAYEQYF
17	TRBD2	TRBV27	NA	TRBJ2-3	TGTGCCAGCAGTTTATCGGCTAGCGGGAGGGCAGGAGATACGCAGTATTTT	CASSLSASGRAGDTQYF
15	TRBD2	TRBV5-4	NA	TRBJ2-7	TGTGCCAGCAGCATCGGACTAGCGGGAGAGGCCGAGCAGTACTTC	CASSIGLAGEAEQYF
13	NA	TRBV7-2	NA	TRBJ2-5	TGTGCCAGCAGCTTAGTCGTAAAAGAGACCCAGTACTTC	CASSLVVKETQYF
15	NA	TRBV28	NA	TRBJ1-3	TGTGCCAGCAGTTTAGACTGGCTCTCTGGAAACACCATATATTTT	CASSLDWLSGNTIYF
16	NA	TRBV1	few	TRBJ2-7	NA	CTSTKGVGQGSYEQYF
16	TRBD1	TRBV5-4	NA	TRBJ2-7	TGTGCCAGCAGCTTGGCCCTCGCGGACAGGGTGTACGAGCAGTACTTC	CASSLALADRVYEQYF
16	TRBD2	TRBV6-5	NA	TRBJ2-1	TGTGCCAGCAGTTACGGCCCTAGCGGGGCCGACAATGAGCAGTTCTTC	CASSYGPSGADNEQFF
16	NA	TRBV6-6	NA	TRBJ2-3	TGTGCCAGCAGGCCTCCGGCAGGGGTTTCCACAGATACGCAGTATTTT	CASRPPAGVSTDTQYF
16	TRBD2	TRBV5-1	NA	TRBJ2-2	TGCGCCAGCAGTCCCGGACTAGCGGGAGTAGGCGGGGAGCTGTTTTTT	CASSPGLAGVGGELFF
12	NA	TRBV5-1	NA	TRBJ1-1	TGCGCCAGCAGGCAGGTGAACACTGAAGCTTTCTTT	CASRQVNTEAFF
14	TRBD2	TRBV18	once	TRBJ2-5	TGTGCCAGCTCACCACAGCGGGAGGGGGAGACCCAGTACTTC	CASSPQREGETQYF
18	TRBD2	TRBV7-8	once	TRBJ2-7	TGTGCCAGCAGCCCAAGTGGAGCGGGAGAGGGCCTCCCCGACGAGCAGTACTTC	CASSPSGAGEGLPDEQYF
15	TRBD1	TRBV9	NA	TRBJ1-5	TGTGCCAGCAGCCCTAGCCAGGGGGGCAATCAGCCCCAGCATTTT	CASSPSQGGNQPQHF
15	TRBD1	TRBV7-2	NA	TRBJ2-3	TGTGCCAGCAGCCCCACAGGGGGTGGCACAGATACGCAGTATTTT	CASSPTGGGTDTQYF
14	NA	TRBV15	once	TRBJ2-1	TGTGCCACCGGAGCCGGGAGCTCCTACAATGAGCAGTTCTTC	CATGAGSSYNEQFF
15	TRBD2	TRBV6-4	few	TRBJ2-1	TGTGCCAGCAGTGCTCGGCGGGAGGGTGGCAATGAGCAGTTCTTC	CASSARREGGNEQFF
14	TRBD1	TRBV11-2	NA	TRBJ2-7	TGTGCCAGCAGCGCCACAGGGGGCATATACGAGCAGTACTTC	CASSATGGIYEQYF
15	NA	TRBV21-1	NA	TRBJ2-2	TGTGCCAGCAGCCGGACAGGATGGAACACCGGGGAGCTGTTTTTT	CASSRTGWNTGELFF
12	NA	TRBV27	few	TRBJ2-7	TGTGCCAGCAGTCCGTCCGTCTACGAGCAGTACTTC	CASSPSVYEQYF
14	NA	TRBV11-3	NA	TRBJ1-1	TGTGCCAGCAGCTTAGGGGGAGCGGGCACTGAAGCTTTCTTT	CASSLGGAGTEAFF
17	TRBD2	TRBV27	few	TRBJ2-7	TGTGCCAGCAGTTTAGACTCCGGGAGGAGGGACCTCTACGAGCAGTACTTC	CASSLDSGRRDLYEQYF
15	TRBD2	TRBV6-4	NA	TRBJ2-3	TGTGCCAGCAGTGAACTAGCGGGAGGGCCAGATACGCAGTATTTT	CASSELAGGPDTQYF
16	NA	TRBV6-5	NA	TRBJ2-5	TGTGCCAGCAGTTACGGCGCGGCACCCCCCCAAGAGACCCAGTACTTC	CASSYGAAPPQETQYF
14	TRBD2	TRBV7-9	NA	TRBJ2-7	TGTGCCAGCAGCCTAGTGGGACTAGCGTCTGAGCAGTACTTC	CASSLVGLASEQYF
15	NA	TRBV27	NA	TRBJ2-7	TGTGCCAGCAGTTTATCGGGGGGTAGGGCCTACGAGCAGTACTTC	CASSLSGGRAYEQYF
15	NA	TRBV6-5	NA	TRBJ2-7	TGTGCCAGCAGTTACGACCTTGACAGGTTCTACGAGCAGTACTTC	CASSYDLDRFYEQYF
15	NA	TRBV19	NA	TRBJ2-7	TGTGCCAGTAGTGGTAATTTGTACAGATCCTACGAGCAGTACTTC	CASSGNLYRSYEQYF
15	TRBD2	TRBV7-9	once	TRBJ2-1	TGTGCCAGCAGCTTAGTTTCTAGCGGGAGAAATGAGCAGTTCTTC	CASSLVSSGRNEQFF
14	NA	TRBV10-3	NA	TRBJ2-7	TGTGCCATCAGTGTTACCCACAGGGCCAACGAGCAGTACTTC	CAISVTHRANEQYF
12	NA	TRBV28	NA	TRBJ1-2	TGTGCCAGCAGTTTCCGGGGGTATGGCTACACCTTC	CASSFRGYGYTF
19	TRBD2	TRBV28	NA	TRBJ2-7	TGTGCCAGCAGGCCTCAAGTCCCCGCGACTAGCGGGACATTCTACGAGCAGTACTTC	CASRPQVPATSGTFYEQYF
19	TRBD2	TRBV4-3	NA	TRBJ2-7	TGCGCCAGCAGCCAAGATCTAGCGAGCGGGAGGGCCGGGGCCTACGAGCAGTACTTC	CASSQDLASGRAGAYEQYF
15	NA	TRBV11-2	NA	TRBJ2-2	TGTGCCAGCAGAGCCACAGGGATGGATTCCGGGGAGCTGTTTTTT	CASRATGMDSGELFF
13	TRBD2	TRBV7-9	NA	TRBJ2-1	TGTGCCAGCAGCATTAGCGGGAACGATGAGCAGTTCTTC	CASSISGNDEQFF
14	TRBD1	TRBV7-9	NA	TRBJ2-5	TGTGCCAGCAGCGCGGGGACAGGTGAAGAGACCCAGTACTTC	CASSAGTGEETQYF
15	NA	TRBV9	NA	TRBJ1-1	TGTGCCAGCAGCGTAGGTGGACATCCGAACACTGAAGCTTTCTTT	CASSVGGHPNTEAFF